This TCR beta chain was obtained from a study of read filtering for tumor transcriptome and immune sequencing. From 300 to 450 ng of RNA, a library with molecular barcoded alpha/delta and beta/gamma adaptors was made. TCRdb ran MiXCR on the reads and lists one entry per CDR3 protein. The sample records about 50,000 distinct CDR3 sequences, roughly a fifth being singletons. V shed 1 base and J shed 5 bases, with 24 bases lying between them. This CDR3 spans 19 amino acids. This clonotype showed up many times. Material: a population of CD138-negative cells sorted from bone marrow. The TCR comes from a donor at least 40 years old with multiple myeloma. The chain combines TRBV12-3 or TRBV12-4 with TRBJ2-1; a possible D gene is TRBD1 (6 bases). The CDR3 sequence: CASSLGVTRGYRVHNEQFF. DNA of the CDR3: TGTGCCAGCAGTTTAGGGGTCACCCGGGGCTACAGGGTCCACAATGAGCAGTTCTTC.